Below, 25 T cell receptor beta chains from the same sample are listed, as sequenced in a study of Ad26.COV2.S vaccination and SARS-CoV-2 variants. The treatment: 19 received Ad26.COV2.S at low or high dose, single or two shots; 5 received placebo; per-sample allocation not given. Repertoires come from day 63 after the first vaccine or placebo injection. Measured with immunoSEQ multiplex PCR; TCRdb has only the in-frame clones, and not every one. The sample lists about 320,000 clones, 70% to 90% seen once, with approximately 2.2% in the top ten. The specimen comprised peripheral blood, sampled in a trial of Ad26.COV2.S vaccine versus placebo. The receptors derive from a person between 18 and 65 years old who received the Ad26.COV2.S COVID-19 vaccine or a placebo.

The CDR3 spells CASSPPRGTGANVLTF. CDR3 coding DNA: TGTGCCAGCAGCCCCCCCCGGGGGACAGGGGCCAACGTCCTGACTTTC. The V call is TRBV7-9, the J call TRBJ2-6; TRBD1 or TRBD2 may be the D gene (6 bases each). There are 16 residues in the CDR3. V was pared by 5 bases and J by 4 bases, with 15 bases between. Looked up from germline, CDR1 is SEHNR and CDR2 is FQNEAQ (reference sequence).

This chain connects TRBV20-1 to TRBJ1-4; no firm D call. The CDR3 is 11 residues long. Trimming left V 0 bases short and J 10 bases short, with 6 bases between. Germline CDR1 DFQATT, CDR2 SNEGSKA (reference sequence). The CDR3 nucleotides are TGCAGTGCTAGAGATAGGGTAAAACTGTTTTTT. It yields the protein CSARDRVKLFF.

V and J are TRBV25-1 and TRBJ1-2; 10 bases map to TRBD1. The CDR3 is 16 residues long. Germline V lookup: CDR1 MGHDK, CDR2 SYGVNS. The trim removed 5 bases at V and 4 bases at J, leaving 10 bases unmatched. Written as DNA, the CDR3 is TGTGCCAGCAGTACGCCATGGGACAGGGGACCCTATGGCTACACCTTC. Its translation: CASSTPWDRGPYGYTF.

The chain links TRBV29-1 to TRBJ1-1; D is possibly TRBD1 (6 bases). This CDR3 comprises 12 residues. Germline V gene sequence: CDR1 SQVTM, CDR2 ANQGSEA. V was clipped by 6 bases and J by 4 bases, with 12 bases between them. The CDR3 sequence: CSVQQGGTEAFF. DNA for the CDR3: TGCAGCGTGCAACAGGGTGGCACTGAAGCTTTCTTT.

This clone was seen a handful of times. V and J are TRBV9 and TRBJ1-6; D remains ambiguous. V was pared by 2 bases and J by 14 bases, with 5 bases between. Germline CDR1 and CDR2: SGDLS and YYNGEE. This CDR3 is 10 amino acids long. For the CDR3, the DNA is TGTGCCAGCAGCGTCGTTGCCCTCCACTTT. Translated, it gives CASSVVALHF.

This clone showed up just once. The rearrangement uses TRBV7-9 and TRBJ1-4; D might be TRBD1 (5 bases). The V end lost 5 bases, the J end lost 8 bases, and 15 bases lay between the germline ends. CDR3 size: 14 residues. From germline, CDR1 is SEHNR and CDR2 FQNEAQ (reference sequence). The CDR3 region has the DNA TGTGCCAGCAGCCCCGGGGTTGGGACGGAAAAACTGTTTTTT. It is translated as CASSPGVGTEKLFF.

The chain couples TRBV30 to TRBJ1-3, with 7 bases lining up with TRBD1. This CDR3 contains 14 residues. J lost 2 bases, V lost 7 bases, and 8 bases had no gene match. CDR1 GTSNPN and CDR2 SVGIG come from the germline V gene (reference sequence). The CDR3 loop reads CASTRQGAGNTIYF. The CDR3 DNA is TGTGCCTCTACCCGGCAGGGGGCTGGAAACACCATATATTTT.

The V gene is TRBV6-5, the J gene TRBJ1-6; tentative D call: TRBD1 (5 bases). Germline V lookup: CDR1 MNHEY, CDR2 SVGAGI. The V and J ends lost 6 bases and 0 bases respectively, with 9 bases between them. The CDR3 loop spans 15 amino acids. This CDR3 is CASRGGVSYNSPLHF. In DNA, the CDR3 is TGTGCCAGCAGGGGGGGGGTCTCCTATAATTCACCCCTCCACTTT.

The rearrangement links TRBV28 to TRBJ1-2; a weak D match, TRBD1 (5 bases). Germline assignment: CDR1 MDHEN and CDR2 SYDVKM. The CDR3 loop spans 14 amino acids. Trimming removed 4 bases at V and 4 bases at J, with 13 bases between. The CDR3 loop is CASSSPTALYGYTF. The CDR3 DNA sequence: TGTGCCAGCAGTTCCCCGACAGCCCTCTATGGCTACACCTTC.

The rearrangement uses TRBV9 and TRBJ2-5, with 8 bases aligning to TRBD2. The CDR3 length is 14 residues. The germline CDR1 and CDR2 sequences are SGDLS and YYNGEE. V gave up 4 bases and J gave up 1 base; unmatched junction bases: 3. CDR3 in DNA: TGTGCCAGCAGCCCAACTAGCGGCCAAGAGACCCAGTACTTC. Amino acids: CASSPTSGQETQYF.

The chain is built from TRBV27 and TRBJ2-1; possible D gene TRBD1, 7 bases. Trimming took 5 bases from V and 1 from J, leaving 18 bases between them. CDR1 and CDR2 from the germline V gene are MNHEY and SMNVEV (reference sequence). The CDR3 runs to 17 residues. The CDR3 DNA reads TGTGCCAGCAGTAGACAGTGGCCAGGGGGGTCCTACAATGAGCAGTTCTTC. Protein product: CASSRQWPGGSYNEQFF.

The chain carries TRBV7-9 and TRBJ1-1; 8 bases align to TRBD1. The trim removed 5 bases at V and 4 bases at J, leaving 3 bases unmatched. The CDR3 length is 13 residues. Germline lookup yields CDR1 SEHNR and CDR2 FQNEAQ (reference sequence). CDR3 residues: CASSIQGGTEAFF. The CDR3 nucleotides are TGTGCCAGCAGCATACAGGGGGGCACTGAAGCTTTCTTT.

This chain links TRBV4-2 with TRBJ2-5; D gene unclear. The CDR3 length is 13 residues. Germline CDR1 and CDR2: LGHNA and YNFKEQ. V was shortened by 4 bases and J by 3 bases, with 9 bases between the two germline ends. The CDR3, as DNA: TGTGCCAGCAGCCGAGAAGACGAAGAGACCCAGTACTTC. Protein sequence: CASSREDEETQYF.

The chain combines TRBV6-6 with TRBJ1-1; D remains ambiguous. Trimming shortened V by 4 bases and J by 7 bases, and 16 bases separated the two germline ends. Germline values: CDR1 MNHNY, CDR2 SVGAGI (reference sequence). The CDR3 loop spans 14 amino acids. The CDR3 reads CASSFRTNWGEAFF. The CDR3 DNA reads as TGTGCCAGCAGTTTCAGGACCAATTGGGGTGAAGCTTTCTTT.

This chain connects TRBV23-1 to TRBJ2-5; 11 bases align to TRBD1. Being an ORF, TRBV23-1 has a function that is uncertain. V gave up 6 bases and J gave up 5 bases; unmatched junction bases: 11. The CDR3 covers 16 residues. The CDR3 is CASSHERTGGLETQYF. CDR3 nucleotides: TGCGCCAGCAGCCATGAGAGGACAGGGGGCTTGGAGACCCAGTACTTC.

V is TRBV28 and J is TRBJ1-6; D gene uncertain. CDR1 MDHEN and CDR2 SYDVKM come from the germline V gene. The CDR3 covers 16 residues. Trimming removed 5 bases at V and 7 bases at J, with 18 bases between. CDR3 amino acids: CASSPPRGGRNSPLHF. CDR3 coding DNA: TGTGCCAGCAGTCCTCCCAGAGGTGGACGGAATTCACCCCTCCACTTT. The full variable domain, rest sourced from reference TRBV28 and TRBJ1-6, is DVKVTQSSRYLVKRTGEKVFLECVQDMDHENMFWYRQDPGLGLRLIYFSYDVKMKEKGDIPEGYSVSREKKERFSLILESASTNQTSMYLCASSPPRGGRNSPLHFGNGTRLTVT.

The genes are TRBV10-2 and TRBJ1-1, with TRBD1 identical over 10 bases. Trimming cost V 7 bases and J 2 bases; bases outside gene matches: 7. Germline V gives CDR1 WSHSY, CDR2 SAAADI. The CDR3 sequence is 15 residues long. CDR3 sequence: CASNKGQGFNTEAFF. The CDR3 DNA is TGCGCCAGCAATAAGGGACAGGGGTTTAACACTGAAGCTTTCTTT.

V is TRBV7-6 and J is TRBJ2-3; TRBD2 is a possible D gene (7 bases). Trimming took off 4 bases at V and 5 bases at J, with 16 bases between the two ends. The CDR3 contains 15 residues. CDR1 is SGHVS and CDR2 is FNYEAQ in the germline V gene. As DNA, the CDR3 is TGTGCCAGCAGCTCCTGGGGGGGGGCCGTAGATACGCAGTATTTT. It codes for CASSSWGGAVDTQYF.

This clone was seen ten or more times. CDR3 protein: CASSRDTYNSPLHF. CDR3 in DNA: TGTGCCAGCAGCAGGGACACCTATAATTCACCCCTCCACTTT. The V call is TRBV11-2, the J call TRBJ1-6; the D gene is possibly TRBD1 (6 bases). There are 14 residues in the CDR3. Between the trimmed V and J ends, which lost 5 bases and 2 bases, there was a span of 7 bases. CDR1 and CDR2 (germline): SGHAT, FQNNGV.

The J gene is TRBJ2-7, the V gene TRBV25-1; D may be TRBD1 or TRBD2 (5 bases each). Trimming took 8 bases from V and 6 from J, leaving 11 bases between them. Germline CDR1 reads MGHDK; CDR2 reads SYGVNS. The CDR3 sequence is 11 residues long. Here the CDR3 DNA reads TGTGCCAGCGGGACCGTGGCCGAGCAGTACTTC. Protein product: CASGTVAEQYF.

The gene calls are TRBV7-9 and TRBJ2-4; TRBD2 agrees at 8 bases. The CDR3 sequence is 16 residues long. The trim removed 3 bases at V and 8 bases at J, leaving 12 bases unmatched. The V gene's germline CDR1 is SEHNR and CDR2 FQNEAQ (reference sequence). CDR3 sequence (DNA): TGTGCCAGCAGCTTCTGGAGCGGGGGTTATCAAGACATTCAGTACTTC. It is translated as CASSFWSGGYQDIQYF.

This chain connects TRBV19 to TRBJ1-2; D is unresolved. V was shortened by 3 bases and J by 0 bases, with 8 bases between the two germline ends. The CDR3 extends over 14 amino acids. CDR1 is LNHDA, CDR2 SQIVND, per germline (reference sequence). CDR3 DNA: TGTGCCAGTAGTATGCTCGAGACTAACTATGGCTACACCTTC. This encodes CASSMLETNYGYTF.

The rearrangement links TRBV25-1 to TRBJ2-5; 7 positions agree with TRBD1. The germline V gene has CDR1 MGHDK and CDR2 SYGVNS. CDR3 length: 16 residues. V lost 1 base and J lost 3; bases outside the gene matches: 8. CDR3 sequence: CASSEWKGQKKETQYF. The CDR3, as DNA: TGTGCCAGCAGTGAATGGAAGGGACAGAAAAAAGAGACCCAGTACTTC. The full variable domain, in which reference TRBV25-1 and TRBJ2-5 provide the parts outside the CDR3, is EADIYQTPRYLVIGTGKKITLECSQTMGHDKMYWYQQDPGMELHLIHYSYGVNSTEKGDLSSESTVSRIRTEHFPLTLESARPSHTSQYLCASSEWKGQKKETQYFGPGTRLLVL.

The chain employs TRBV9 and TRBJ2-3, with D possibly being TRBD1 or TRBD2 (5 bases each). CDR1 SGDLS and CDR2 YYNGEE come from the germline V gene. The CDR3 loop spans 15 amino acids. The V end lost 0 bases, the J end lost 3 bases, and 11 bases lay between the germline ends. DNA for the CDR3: TGTGCCAGCAGCGTAGGGGGCGGAGGAACAGATACGCAGTATTTT. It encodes CASSVGGGGTDTQYF. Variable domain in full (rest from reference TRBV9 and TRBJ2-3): DSGVTQTPKHLITATGQRVTLRCSPRSGDLSVYWYQQSLDQGLQFLIQYYNGEERAKGNILERFSAQQFPDLHSELNLSSLELGDSALYFCASSVGGGGTDTQYFGPGTRLTVL.

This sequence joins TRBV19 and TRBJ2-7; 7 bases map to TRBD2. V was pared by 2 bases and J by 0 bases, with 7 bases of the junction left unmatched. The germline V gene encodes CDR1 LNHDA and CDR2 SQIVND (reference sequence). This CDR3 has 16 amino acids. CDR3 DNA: TGTGCCAGTAGTATATCCGGGACTACCAGCTCCTACGAGCAGTACTTC. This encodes CASSISGTTSSYEQYF.